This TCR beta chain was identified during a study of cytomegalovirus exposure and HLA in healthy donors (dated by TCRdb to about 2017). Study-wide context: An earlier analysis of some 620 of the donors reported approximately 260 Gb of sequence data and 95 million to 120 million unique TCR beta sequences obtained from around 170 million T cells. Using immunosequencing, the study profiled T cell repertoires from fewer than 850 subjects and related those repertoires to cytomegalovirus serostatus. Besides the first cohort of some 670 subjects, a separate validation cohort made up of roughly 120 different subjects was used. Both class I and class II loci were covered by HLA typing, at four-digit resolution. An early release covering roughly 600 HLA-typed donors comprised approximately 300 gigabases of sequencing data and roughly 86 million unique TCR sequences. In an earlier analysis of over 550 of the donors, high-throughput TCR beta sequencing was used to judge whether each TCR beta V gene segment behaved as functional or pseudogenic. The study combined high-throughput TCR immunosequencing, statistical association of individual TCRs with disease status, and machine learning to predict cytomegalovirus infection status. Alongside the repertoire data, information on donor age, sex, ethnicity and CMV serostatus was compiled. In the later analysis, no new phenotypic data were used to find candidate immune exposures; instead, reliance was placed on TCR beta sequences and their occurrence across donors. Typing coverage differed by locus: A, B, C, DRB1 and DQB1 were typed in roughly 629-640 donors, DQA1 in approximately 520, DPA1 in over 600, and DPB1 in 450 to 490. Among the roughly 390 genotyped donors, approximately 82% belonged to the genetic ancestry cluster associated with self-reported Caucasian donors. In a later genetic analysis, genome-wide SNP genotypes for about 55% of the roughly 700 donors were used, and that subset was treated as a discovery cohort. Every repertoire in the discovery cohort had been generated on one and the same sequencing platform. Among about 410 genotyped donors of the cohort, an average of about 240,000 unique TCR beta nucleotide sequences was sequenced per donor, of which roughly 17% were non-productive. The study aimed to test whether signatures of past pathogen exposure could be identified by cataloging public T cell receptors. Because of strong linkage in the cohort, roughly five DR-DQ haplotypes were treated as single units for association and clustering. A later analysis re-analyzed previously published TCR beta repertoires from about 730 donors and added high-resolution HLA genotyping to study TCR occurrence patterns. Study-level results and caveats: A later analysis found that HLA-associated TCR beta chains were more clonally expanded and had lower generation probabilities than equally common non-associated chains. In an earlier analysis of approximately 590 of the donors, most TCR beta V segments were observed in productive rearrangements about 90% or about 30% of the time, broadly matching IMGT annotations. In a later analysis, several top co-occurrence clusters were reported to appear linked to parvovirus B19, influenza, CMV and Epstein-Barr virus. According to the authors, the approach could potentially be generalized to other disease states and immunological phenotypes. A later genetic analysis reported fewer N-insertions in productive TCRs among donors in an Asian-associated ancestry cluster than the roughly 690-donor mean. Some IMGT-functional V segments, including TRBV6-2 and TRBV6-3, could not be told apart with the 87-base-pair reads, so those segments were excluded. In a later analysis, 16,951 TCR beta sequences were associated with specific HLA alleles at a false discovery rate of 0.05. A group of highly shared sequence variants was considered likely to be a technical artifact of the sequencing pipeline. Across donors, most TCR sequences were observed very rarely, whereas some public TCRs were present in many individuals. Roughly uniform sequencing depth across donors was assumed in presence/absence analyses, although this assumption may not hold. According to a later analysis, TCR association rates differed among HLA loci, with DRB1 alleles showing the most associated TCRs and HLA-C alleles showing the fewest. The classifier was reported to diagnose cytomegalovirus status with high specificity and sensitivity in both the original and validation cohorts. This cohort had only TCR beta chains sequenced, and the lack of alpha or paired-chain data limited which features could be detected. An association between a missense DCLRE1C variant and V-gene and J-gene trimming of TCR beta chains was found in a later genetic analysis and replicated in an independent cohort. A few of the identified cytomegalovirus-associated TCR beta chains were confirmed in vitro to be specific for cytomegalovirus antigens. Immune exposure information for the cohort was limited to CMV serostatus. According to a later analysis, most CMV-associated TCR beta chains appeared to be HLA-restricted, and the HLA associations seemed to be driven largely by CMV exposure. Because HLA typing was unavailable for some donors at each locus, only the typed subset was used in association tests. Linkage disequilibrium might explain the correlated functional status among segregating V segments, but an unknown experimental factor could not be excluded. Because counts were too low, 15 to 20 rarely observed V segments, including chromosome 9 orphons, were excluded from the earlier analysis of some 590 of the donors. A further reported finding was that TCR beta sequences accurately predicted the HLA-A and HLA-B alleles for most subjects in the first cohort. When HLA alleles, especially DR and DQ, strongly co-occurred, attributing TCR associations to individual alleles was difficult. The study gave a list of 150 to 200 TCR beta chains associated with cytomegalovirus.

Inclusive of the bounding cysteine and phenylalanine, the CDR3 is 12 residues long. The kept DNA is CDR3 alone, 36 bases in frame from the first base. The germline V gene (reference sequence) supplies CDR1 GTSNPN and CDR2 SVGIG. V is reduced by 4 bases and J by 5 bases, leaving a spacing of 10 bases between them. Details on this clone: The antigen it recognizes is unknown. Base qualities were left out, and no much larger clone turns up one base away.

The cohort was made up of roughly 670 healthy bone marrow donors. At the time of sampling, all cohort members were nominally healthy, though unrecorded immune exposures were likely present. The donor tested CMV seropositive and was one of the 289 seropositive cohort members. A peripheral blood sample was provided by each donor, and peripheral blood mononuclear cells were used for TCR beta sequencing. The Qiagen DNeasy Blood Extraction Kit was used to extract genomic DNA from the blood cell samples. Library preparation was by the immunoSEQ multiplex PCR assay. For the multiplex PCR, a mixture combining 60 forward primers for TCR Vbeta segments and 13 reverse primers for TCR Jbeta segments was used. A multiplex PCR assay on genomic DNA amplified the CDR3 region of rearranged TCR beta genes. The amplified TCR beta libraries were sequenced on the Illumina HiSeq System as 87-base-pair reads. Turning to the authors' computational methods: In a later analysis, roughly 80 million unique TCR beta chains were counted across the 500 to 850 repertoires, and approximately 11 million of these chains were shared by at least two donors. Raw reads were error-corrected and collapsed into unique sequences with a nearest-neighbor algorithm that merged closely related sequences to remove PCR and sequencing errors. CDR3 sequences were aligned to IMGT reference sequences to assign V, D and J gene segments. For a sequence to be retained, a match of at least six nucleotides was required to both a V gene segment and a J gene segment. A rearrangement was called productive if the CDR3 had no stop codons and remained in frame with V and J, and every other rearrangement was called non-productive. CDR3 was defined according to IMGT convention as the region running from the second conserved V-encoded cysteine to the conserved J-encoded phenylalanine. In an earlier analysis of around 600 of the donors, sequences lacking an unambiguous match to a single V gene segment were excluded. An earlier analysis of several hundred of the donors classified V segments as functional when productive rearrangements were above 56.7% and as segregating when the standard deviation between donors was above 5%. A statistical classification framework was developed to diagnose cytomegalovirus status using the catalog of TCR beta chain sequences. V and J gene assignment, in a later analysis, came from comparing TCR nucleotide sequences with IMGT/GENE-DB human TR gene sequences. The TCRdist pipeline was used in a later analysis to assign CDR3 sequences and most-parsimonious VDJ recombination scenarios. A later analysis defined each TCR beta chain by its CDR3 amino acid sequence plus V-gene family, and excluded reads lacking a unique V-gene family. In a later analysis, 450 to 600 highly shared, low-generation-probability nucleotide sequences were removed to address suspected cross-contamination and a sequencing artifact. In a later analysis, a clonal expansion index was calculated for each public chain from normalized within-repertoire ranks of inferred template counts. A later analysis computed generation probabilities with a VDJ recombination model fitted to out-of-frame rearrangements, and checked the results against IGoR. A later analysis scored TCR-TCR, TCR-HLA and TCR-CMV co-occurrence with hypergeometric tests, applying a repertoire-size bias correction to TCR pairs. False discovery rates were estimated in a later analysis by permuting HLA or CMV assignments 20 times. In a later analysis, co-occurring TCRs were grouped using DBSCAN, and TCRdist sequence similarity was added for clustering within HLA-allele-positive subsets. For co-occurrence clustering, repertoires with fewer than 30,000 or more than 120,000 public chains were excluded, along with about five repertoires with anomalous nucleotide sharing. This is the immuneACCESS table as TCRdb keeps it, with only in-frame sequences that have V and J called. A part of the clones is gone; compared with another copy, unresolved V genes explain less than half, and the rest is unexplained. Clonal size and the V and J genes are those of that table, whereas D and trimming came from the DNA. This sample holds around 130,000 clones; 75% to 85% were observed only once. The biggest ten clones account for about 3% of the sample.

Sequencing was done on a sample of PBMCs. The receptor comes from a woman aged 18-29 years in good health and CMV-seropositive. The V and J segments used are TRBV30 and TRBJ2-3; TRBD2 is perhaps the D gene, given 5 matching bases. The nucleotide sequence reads TGTGCCTGGACCTCGGGGAGAGATACGCAGTATTTT. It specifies CAWTSGRDTQYF. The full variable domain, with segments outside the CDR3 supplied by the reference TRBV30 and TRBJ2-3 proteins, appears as SQTIHQWPATLVQPVGSPLSLECTVEGTSNPNLYWYRQAAGRGLQLLFYSVGIGQISSEVPQNLSASRPQDRQFILSSKKLLLSDSGFYLCAWTSGRDTQYFGPGTRLTVL.